Following are 17 T cell receptor beta chains from one sample sequenced in a study of molecular identifiers for immune sequencing clone quantification. From the PCR reads, TCRdb called clonotypes with MiXCR, one entry per CDR3 protein. Among approximately 320,000 distinct CDR3 sequences, 24% were seen once, and the ten largest hold approximately 0.74%. Sequenced sample: naive CD8+ T cells from blood, with Jurkat cell RNA spiked in. The subset here: FACS-sorted CD8+CD4-CCR7+CD45RA+ naive T cells. The receptor set was obtained from a human donor in good health. Some libraries in this study had Jurkat cell RNA spiked in.

In this sample, this clonotype turned up a few times. This chain uses TRBV6-2 or TRBV6-3 with TRBJ2-1, with D perhaps TRBD1 or TRBD2 (5 bases each). This CDR3 spans 15 amino acids. The V gene lost 4 bases and the J gene lost 8 bases, with 18 bases spanning the gap. Germline CDR1 MNHEY, CDR2 SVGEGT. The CDR3 DNA reads as TGTGCCAGCAGTTCTACGGGACCGCCAAGGGATGAGCAGTTCTTC. Protein sequence: CASSSTGPPRDEQFF.

The V call is TRBV4-1, the J call TRBJ2-5, with D perhaps matching TRBD1 (6 bases). The CDR3 has 15 residues. With 7 bases removed from V and 2 bases from J, the gap between germline ends came to 17 bases. Per the germline V gene, CDR1 is MGHRA and CDR2 is YSYEKL. The CDR3 is CASTRAVTGQETQYF. CDR3 DNA: TGCGCCAGCACCAGGGCTGTTACAGGGCAAGAGACCCAGTACTTC.

The V call is TRBV7-9, the J call TRBJ1-1; D not resolved. Trimming cost V 5 bases and J 0 bases, with 10 bases left between them. Per the germline V gene, CDR1 is SEHNR and CDR2 is FQNEAQ (reference sequence). This CDR3 contains 14 residues. CDR3 in amino acids: CASSPSTMNTEAFF. The CDR3 coding sequence is TGTGCCAGCAGCCCCAGTACGATGAACACTGAAGCTTTCTTT.

This chain connects TRBV27 to TRBJ1-2; TRBD1 agrees at 10 bases. The CDR3 has 17 amino acids. V lost 1 base to trimming and J lost 0 bases; unmatched junction nucleotides: 5. Germline V gene lookup returns CDR1 MNHEY and CDR2 SMNVEV (reference sequence). The CDR3 sequence: CASSLLGQGQANYGYTF. The DNA of the CDR3 is TGTGCCAGCAGTTTATTGGGACAGGGGCAAGCTAACTATGGCTACACCTTC.

A word on this clonotype: This may be a read error: a much more frequent sequence differs by one nucleotide. This chain connects TRBV6-5 to TRBJ1-1; no reliable D call. The CDR3 spans 13 residues. The V gene's germline CDR1 is MNHEY and CDR2 SVGAGI. CDR3 DNA: TGTGCCCGCAGTCCCCCGCGGTCCACTGAAGCTTTCTTT. Translation: CARSPPRSTEAFF.

Many counts were recorded for this clonotype. The chain recombines TRBV5-4 with TRBJ1-1; D is perhaps TRBD1 (6 bases). Trimming shortened V by 6 bases and J by 6 bases, and 12 bases separated the two germline ends. Germline values: CDR1 SGHNT, CDR2 YYREEE (reference sequence). This CDR3 comprises 12 residues. In DNA, the CDR3 is TGTGCCAGCACCGAATCAGGGGCTGAAGCTTTCTTT. This gives the protein CASTESGAEAFF.

This clonotype was seen ten or more times. The chain couples TRBV4-3 to TRBJ1-3; no reliable D call. The length of the CDR3 is 17 residues. Germline V CDR1 and CDR2: LGHNA, YSLEER. The V end was cut by 0 bases, the J end by 7 bases, with 19 bases between. CDR3 nucleotides: TGCGCCAGCAGCCAAGATCCCCGCTCTGGTTTAACGAACACCATATATTTT. Protein product: CASSQDPRSGLTNTIYF.

Points on this clonotype: One end of the junction varies from germline; a read error may be responsible. This chain joins TRBV11-2 and TRBJ2-3, with D possibly TRBD2 on 6 matching bases. CDR3 size: 14 residues. Looked up from germline, CDR1 is SGHAT and CDR2 is FQNNGV. The CDR3 reads CARSFPSGTDTQYF. The CDR3 DNA reads as TGTGCCCGCAGCTTCCCTAGCGGCACAGATACGCAGTATTTT.

The table lists this clonotype with a few counts. This chain uses TRBV19 with TRBJ2-1; D remains unclear. This CDR3 has 14 residues. Germline V CDR1 and CDR2: LNHDA, SQIVND (reference sequence). Trimming pared 9 bases from V and 0 bases from J, leaving 12 bases between. CDR3 DNA: TGTGCCAGCAGTGACAAGAGCTCCTACAATGAGCAGTTCTTC. Its protein product is CASSDKSSYNEQFF.

The chain uses TRBV29-1 and TRBJ2-1, with a weak D call TRBD1 (5 bases). The CDR3 totals 12 residues. Germline loops: CDR1 SQVTM, CDR2 ANQGSEA. The V end was cut by 6 bases, the J end by 5 bases, with 11 bases between. In nucleotides, the CDR3 is TGCAGCGTAGACGACAGTGACAATGAGCAGTTCTTC. Translation gives CSVDDSDNEQFF.

A word on this clonotype: This may arise from a read error, as a much more abundant clone is one base away. The conserved phenylalanine or tryptophan is not found at the CDR3 terminus, so this likely reflects a read error. The chain has TRBV5-3 and TRBJ2-1; unclear D gene. TRBV5-3 is filed as an ORF, its function uncertain. Trimming removed 8 bases from V and 2 bases from J, with 8 bases in between. This CDR3 is 12 amino acids long. CDR3 in DNA: TGTGCCAGCAGCCAGACCTACAATGAGCAGTTCCTC. Protein sequence: CASSQTYNEQFL.

About this clonotype: A read error is possible here, since a much larger clone lies one base away. The CDR3 does not close with the conserved phenylalanine or tryptophan, likely indicating a read error. The chain recombines TRBV4-1 with TRBJ2-1; D gene unclear. The CDR3 length is 15 residues. The V end was cut by 1 base, the J end by 6 bases, with 13 bases between. Germline assignment: CDR1 MGHRA and CDR2 YSYEKL. The CDR3: CASSQVWFKGNEQFV. The CDR3 DNA reads TGCGCCAGCAGCCAAGTTTGGTTTAAGGGCAATGAGCAGTTCGTC.

V is TRBV4-1 and J is TRBJ1-4; 8 bases are shared with TRBD1. V trimming: 0 bases; J trimming: 7 bases; junction bases outside the gene matches: 4. This CDR3 comprises 15 residues. CDR1 and CDR2 (germline): MGHRA, YSYEKL. The CDR3 spells CASSQEFRGPEKLFF. CDR3 sequence (DNA): TGCGCCAGCAGCCAAGAGTTCAGGGGGCCTGAAAAACTGTTTTTT.

With respect to this clonotype: A read error may explain this, as a much larger clone is one base away. J is TRBJ2-5 and V is TRBV5-8; D perhaps matches TRBD2 (6 bases). The CDR3 consists of 13 residues. Germline V gives CDR1 SGHTS, CDR2 YDEGEE. The CDR3 spells CASSDRSGETQYF. In DNA form, the CDR3 reads TGCGCCAGCAGCGACAGAAGCGGGGAGACCCAGTACTTC.

In its sample, this clonotype was seen a few times. This chain links TRBV30 with TRBJ1-1, with D uncertain. The V gene's germline CDR1 is GTSNPN and CDR2 SVGIG (reference sequence). V lost 3 bases and J lost 4, with 12 bases in between. The CDR3 runs to 13 residues. The CDR3 loop reads CAWRIEEFTEAFF. The CDR3 coding sequence is TGTGCCTGGAGGATCGAGGAGTTCACTGAAGCTTTCTTT.

This clonotype was observed a handful of times. This chain connects TRBV19 to TRBJ2-4, with a tentative D call TRBD1 (5 bases). V gave up 5 bases and J gave up 2 bases, with 16 bases separating them. The length of the CDR3 is 16 residues. From germline, CDR1 is LNHDA and CDR2 SQIVND (reference sequence). The CDR3 sequence: CASSFEPRESKNIQYF. For the CDR3, the DNA is TGTGCCAGTAGTTTTGAGCCCAGGGAATCCAAAAACATTCAGTACTTC.

The chain has TRBV5-6 and TRBJ1-1; possible D gene TRBD1, 5 bases. Per the germline V gene, CDR1 is SGHDT and CDR2 is YYEEEE. The CDR3 consists of 13 residues. V was shortened by 0 bases and J by 7 bases, with 10 bases between the two germline ends. The CDR3 bases are TGTGCCAGCAGCTTGGCCAGGGCTGATGAAGCTTTCTTT. Its translation is CASSLARADEAFF.